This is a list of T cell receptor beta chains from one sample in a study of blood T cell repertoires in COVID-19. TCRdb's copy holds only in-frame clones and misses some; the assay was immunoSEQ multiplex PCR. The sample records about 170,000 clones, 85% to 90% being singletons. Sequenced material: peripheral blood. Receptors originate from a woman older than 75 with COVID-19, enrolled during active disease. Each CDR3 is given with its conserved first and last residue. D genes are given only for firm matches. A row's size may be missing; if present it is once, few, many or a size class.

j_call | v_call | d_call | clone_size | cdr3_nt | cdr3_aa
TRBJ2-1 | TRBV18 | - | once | TGTGCCAGCTCACCACTGGCGGGCCAGAACTACAATGAGCAGTTCTTC | CASSPLAGQNYNEQFF
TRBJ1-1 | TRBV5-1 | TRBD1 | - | TGCGCCAGCAGCGGAGGACAGGGGGCAGGTGAAGCTTTCTTT | CASSGGQGAGEAFF
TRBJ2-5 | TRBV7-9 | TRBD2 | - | TGTGCCAGCAGCGAGGGACTAGCGGGAGAGACCCAGTACTTC | CASSEGLAGETQYF
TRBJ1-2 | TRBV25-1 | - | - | TGTGCCAGCAGTTTGGGAGGGAATGGCTACACCTTC | CASSLGGNGYTF
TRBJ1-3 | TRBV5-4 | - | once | TGTGCCAGCAGCCGAGAGGTTTCTGGAAACACCATATATTTT | CASSREVSGNTIYF
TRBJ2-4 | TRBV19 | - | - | TGTGCCAGTAGTAGGCAGGCAGCCAAAAACATTCAGTACTTC | CASSRQAAKNIQYF
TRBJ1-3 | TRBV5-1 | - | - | TGCGCCAGCAGCCCACAGGGAGACACCATATATTTT | CASSPQGDTIYF
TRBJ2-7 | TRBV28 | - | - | TGTGCCACCCATAGCGGATTATACGAGCAGTACTTC | CATHSGLYEQYF
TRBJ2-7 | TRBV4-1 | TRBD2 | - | TGCGCCAGCAGCCGCCTCCTGAGTCTAGCGGGAGAATCCTACGAGCAGTACTTC | CASSRLLSLAGESYEQYF
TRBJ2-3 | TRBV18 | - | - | TGTGCCAGCTCACCACCGTCTATAGATACGCAGTATTTT | CASSPPSIDTQYF
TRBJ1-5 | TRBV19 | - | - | TGTGCCAGTACCCGGGGGGGAGGGGCGAGCAATCAGCCCCAGCATTTT | CASTRGGGASNQPQHF
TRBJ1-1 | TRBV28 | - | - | TGTGCCAGCAGTTTGGCTCCGAACACTGAAGCTTTCTTT | CASSLAPNTEAFF
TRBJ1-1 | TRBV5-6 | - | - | TGTGCCAGCAGCTCTCTTGGTGGGGCCACTGAAGCTTTCTTT | CASSSLGGATEAFF
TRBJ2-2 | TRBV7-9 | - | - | TGTGCCAGCAGCTTAGGTAGTCTGGTCGCCGGGGAGCTGTTTTTT | CASSLGSLVAGELFF
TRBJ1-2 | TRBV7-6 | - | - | TGTGCCAGCAGCCCAGGGGAGGGGGATGGCTACACCTTC | CASSPGEGDGYTF
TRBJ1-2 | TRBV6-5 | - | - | TGTGCCAGCAGTTACTCAGGAGGGTCCTATGGCTACACCTTC | CASSYSGGSYGYTF
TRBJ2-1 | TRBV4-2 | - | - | TGTGCCAGCAGCCACGCTGAAGGAGTGAGCTCCTACAATGAGCAGTTCTTC | CASSHAEGVSSYNEQFF
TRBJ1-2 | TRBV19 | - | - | TGTGCCAGTAGTATACCGGGAGCTAACTATGGCTACACCTTC | CASSIPGANYGYTF
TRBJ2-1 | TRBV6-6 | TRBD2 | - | TGTGCCAGCAAGGAGCGGGGAGACAATGAGCAGTTCTTC | CASKERGDNEQFF
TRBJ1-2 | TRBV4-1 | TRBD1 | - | TGCGCCAGCAGCCAGTCCCGGGACAGAACCTATGGCTACACCTTC | CASSQSRDRTYGYTF
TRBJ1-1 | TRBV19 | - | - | TGTGCCAGTAGTATATCCCCCCGCGCAGGTACTGAAGCTTTCTTT | CASSISPRAGTEAFF
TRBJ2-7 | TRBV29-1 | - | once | TGCAGCGTTGAAGGAGGGAGTGCATACGAGCAGTACTTC | CSVEGGSAYEQYF
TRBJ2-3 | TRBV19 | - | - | TGTGCCAGTAGTATGCAGGGATTGAGCACAGATACGCAGTATTTT | CASSMQGLSTDTQYF
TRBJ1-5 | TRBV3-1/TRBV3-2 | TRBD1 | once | TGTGCCAGCAGCCAACTCGGGACAGCCCAGCCCCAGCATTTT | CASSQLGTAQPQHF
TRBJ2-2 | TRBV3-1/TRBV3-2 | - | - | TGTGCCAGCAGCCAAGCGGGTTCCGGGGAGCTGTTTTTT | CASSQAGSGELFF
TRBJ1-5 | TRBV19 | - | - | TGTGCCAGTAGTTCCAGGGCAAATCAGCCCCAGCATTTT | CASSSRANQPQHF
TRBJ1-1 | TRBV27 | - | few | TGTGCCAGCAGTCCCCGCAGGGGCACTGAAGCTTTCTTT | CASSPRRGTEAFF
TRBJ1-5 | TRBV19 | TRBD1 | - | TGTGCCAGTAGTATGATGGGACAGGGGAATCAGCCCCAGCATTTT | CASSMMGQGNQPQHF
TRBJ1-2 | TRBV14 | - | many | TGTGCCAGCAGCCAAGATGGCTCTTATGGCTACACCTTC | CASSQDGSYGYTF
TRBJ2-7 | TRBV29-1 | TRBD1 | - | TGCAGCGTCAGTGGGGCCCGGGACAGGTCCTCTTACGAGCAGTACTTC | CSVSGARDRSSYEQYF
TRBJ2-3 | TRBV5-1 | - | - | TGCGCCAGCAGCTTGGCCCCGACTAGCACAGATACGCAGTATTTT | CASSLAPTSTDTQYF
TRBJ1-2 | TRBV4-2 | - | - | TGTGCCAGCAGCCAAGCGGGAAGGAACTATGGCTACACCTTC | CASSQAGRNYGYTF
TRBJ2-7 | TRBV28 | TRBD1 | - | TGTGCCAGCAGTCCCGGACAGGGGTTGGAGAGGGGCTCCTACGAGCAGTACTTC | CASSPGQGLERGSYEQYF
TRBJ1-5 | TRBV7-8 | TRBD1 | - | TGTGCCAGCAGCTCGGACAGGGTGAGCAATCAGCCCCAGCATTTT | CASSSDRVSNQPQHF
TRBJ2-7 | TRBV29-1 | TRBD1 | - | TGCAGCGTTGGGAACACAGGGGGCGTCGACAGTCAGTACTTC | CSVGNTGGVDSQYF
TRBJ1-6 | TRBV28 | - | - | TGTGCCAGCAGTTTGGGGGGGCAGTCCTATAATTCACCCCTCCACTTT | CASSLGGQSYNSPLHF
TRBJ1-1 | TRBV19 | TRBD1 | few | TGTGCCAGTAGACAGGGGCTCAACACTGAAGCTTTCTTT | CASRQGLNTEAFF
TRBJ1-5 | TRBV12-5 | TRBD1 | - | TGTGCTAGTGCCAGGACAGGGGGGAGCAATCAGCCCCAGCATTTT | CASARTGGSNQPQHF
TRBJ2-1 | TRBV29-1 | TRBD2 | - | TGCAGCGCCGGGACTAGCGGGAGTGAGCAGTTCTTC | CSAGTSGSEQFF